This T cell receptor beta chain was identified during a study of response to subunit inactivated influenza vaccine. This clonotype was detected only once. One end of the junction varies from germline; a read error may be responsible. TCRdb itself ran the RT-PCR reads through MiXCR, one entry per CDR3 protein. This table holds about 540,000 distinct CDR3 sequences, 20% to 25% found once. The CDR3 has 14 residues. Looked up from germline, CDR1 is SGHRS and CDR2 is YFSETQ. These sequences were also reported in another study, on T cells expressing NK-cell markers. From that paper: Synthesis of TCR beta cDNA relied on 5'RACE template switching carrying UMIs. Dominance of the CD3+CD56-NKG2C+ fraction by these clonotypes also held in a few donors. It was still unclear whether expanded NKG2C+ T cell clones were HCMV specific.

This receptor was taken from a man in his fifties who received an inactivated influenza vaccine. Source: CD4+ T cells sorted from PBMCs, taken 12 days after vaccination. The V call is TRBV5-1, the J call TRBJ2-1; D gene uncertain. The CDR3: CASILMGSYNEQFF. The CDR3 DNA reads as TGCGCCAGCATCTTGATGGGGTCCTACAATGAGCAGTTCTTC.